The 9 T cell receptor beta chains reported below all come from one sample, sequenced in a study of T cell clonality in common variable immunodeficiency. Findings and limits, study-wide: Fewer deletions and N-nucleotide insertions were reportedly seen in common variable immunodeficiency TCR beta sequences.

Which antigens these TCRs recognize remains unknown. The data were produced by immunoSEQ multiplex PCR, yet TCRdb's version contains in-frame clones alone and is incomplete. The data show some 25,000 clones, with none appearing a single time. What was sequenced was peripheral blood mononuclear cells. The receptors here all came from a human donor with common variable immunodeficiency.

This clone was observed at least ten times. Coverage ceases 3 residues before the CDR3 finishes, and the germline J gene fills in the end. This chain uses TRBV10-1 with TRBJ2-7; D is tentatively TRBD1 or TRBD2 (5 bases each). The CDR3 covers 15 residues. V lost 6 bases and J lost 6, with 21 bases in between. Per the germline V gene, CDR1 is WNHNN and CDR2 is SYGVQD (reference sequence). The CDR3 spells CASSPRGREHCEQYF. CDR3 DNA (partial): TGCGCCAGCAGCCCGCGTGGCAGGGAGCATTGCGAG.

This clone was counted many times. The CDR3 extends 3 residues past the end of the read, so its final part is completed from the germline J gene. The rearrangement joins TRBV5-6 to TRBJ2-3; D possibly corresponds to TRBD2 (6 bases). Trimming took off 3 bases at V and 6 bases at J, with 8 bases between the two ends. The CDR3 has 12 residues. CDR1 is SGHDT, CDR2 YYEEEE, per germline. CDR3 DNA, as far as it was read: TGTGCCAGCAGCTGGACTAAGGATACG. It translates to CASSWTKDT. The CDR3 in its entirety is CASSWTKDTQYF.

About this clone: The read terminates 3 residues ahead of where the CDR3 ends, so the germline J gene completes it. This rearrangement joins TRBV7-6 to TRBJ1-2; D is possibly TRBD1 (6 bases). The CDR3 has 13 residues. Between the trimmed V and J ends, which lost 4 bases and 4 bases, there was a span of 10 bases. Germline lookup yields CDR1 SGHVS and CDR2 FNYEAQ. The CDR3 DNA, read in part, is TGTGCCAGCAGCTCCGCGGACAGCTATGGC. Protein: CASSSADSYG. The complete CDR3 protein is CASSSADSYGYTF.

This clone was counted only a few times. From the germline J gene comes the end of the CDR3, since the read stops 3 residues before it. The rearrangement uses TRBV19 and TRBJ2-1, with TRBD1 matching over 7 bases. V lost 5 bases, J lost 4 bases, and 8 bases stayed unmatched. The CDR3 has 15 amino acids. Germline-derived CDR1 and CDR2 are LNHDA and SQIVND (reference sequence). This chain's CDR3 is CASSVRTGDYNEQFF. The CDR3 bases that were read are TGTGCCAGTAGTGTCAGGACAGGCGATTACAATGAG.

Sample share makes this clone medium-sized. The read falls 3 residues short of the CDR3 end, and the missing part is taken from the germline J gene. The chain employs TRBV3-1 (or the pseudogene TRBV3-2) and TRBJ2-2, with 11 bases matching TRBD1. The CDR3 covers 16 residues. With V trimmed by 6 bases and J by 4 bases, 7 bases remained unmatched. Germline CDR1 LGHDT, CDR2 YNNKEL (reference sequence). The covered CDR3 bases are TGTGCCAGCAGTCAGGGACAGGGGGTCCGCACCGGGGAG. Its protein product is CASSQGQGVRTGE. The CDR3 reads in full as CASSQGQGVRTGELFF.

This clone was observed at least ten times. The CDR3 end falls 3 residues outside the read, so it is completed with the germline J gene. The rearrangement joins TRBV7-3 to TRBJ2-1, with 10 nucleotides matching TRBD2. In germline, CDR1 is SGHTA, CDR2 FQGTGA. Trimming took 4 bases from V and 5 from J; bases not matched to a gene: 5. The CDR3 is made up of 15 amino acids. CDR3 sequence reads: CASSSTSGANNEQFF. The DNA read from the CDR3 is TGTGCCAGCAGCTCCACTAGCGGGGCCAACAATGAG.

Of note for this clone: The read terminates 3 residues ahead of where the CDR3 ends, so the germline J gene completes it. The gene calls are TRBV2 and TRBJ2-7; maybe TRBD2 (6 bases). Germline CDR1 reads SNHLY; CDR2 reads FYNNEI. The CDR3 has 14 residues. Trimming left V 4 bases short and J 5 bases short, with 15 bases between. The DNA read from the CDR3 is TGTGCCAGCAGTGTGGGCGGGGACCTAAACGAG. Translation: CASSVGGDLNE. The CDR3, in full, reads CASSVGGDLNEQYF.

This clone was observed a handful of times. The observed sequence ends 3 residues before the CDR3 terminus, with the missing tail filled in from the germline J gene. The chain recombines TRBV2 with TRBJ1-2; TRBD1 aligns across 8 bases. The V gene's germline CDR1 is SNHLY and CDR2 FYNNEI. Trimming cost V 6 bases and J 3 bases; bases outside gene matches: 0. The CDR3 spans 12 residues. Partial CDR3 DNA: TGTGCCAGCAGACAGGGGGACTATGGC. Protein: CASRQGDYG. The whole CDR3 protein reads CASRQGDYGYTF.

About this clone: The CDR3 extends 3 residues past the end of the read, so its final part is completed from the germline J gene. The V gene is TRBV6-2 or TRBV6-3, the J gene TRBJ2-1, with TRBD2 matching over 14 bases. The CDR3 is 17 amino acids. The ends lost 2 bases at V and 6 bases at J; junction bases unmatched: 6. CDR1 MNHEY and CDR2 SVGEGT come from the germline V gene. CDR3 amino acids: CASSYPGLAGDPNEQFF. The CDR3 DNA, read in part, is TGTGCCAGCAGTTACCCGGGACTAGCGGGAGACCCCAATGAG.